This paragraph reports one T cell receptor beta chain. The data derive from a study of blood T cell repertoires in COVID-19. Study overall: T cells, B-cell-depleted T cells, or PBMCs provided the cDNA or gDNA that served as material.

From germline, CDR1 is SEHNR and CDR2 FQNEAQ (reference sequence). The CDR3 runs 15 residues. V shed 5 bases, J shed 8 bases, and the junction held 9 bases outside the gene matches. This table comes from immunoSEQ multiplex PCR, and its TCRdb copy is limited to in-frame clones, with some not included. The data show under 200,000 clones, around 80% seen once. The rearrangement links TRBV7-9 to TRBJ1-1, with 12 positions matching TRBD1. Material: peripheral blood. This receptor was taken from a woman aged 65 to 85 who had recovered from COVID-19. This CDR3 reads CASSPLGDRGPEAFF. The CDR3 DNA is TGTGCCAGCAGCCCCCTCGGGGACAGGGGGCCCGAAGCTTTCTTT.